The next 10 T cell receptor beta chains were all read from a single sample in a study of blood T cell repertoires in COVID-19. This table comes from immunoSEQ multiplex PCR, and its TCRdb copy is limited to in-frame clones, with some not included. The table has some 230,000 clones, approximately 84% seen once. Sequenced sample: PBMCs or T cells enriched from blood (not recorded which). The receptors come from a man in his forties who had recovered from COVID-19.

The CDR3 DNA sequence: TGCAGCGTAGCAGACTCCGGGACAGTTTATGGCTACACCTTC. This encodes CSVADSGTVYGYTF. This chain connects TRBV29-1 to TRBJ1-2, with 7 nucleotides matching TRBD1. J gave up 5 bases and V 6 bases, and 12 bases lay outside the gene matches. Germline values: CDR1 SQVTM, CDR2 ANQGSEA. The CDR3 length is 14 residues.

The chain recombines TRBV5-1 with TRBJ2-1; a possible D gene is TRBD2 (5 bases). The CDR3 spans 14 residues. CDR1 is SGHRS and CDR2 is YFSETQ in the germline V gene. V dropped 1 base and J dropped 15 bases, with 20 bases sitting between them. The CDR3 here is CASSLSPTRELLFF. CDR3 sequence (DNA): TGCGCCAGCAGCTTGAGCCCTACCCGGGAACTGTTGTTCTTC.

The J gene is TRBJ1-2, the V gene TRBV5-5; possible D gene TRBD1, 5 bases. The CDR3 length is 16 residues. Germline values: CDR1 SGHKS, CDR2 YYEKEE (reference sequence). Trimming took 0 bases from V and 3 from J, leaving 15 bases between them. CDR3 region: CASSLGSSAGYYGYTF. The DNA for the CDR3 is TGTGCCAGCAGCTTGGGTTCATCTGCAGGGTACTATGGCTACACCTTC.

The genes are TRBV4-1 and TRBJ2-1; TRBD1 matches at 7 bases. The V gene end was trimmed by 4 bases and the J gene end by 8 bases; junction bases not matched to a gene: 8. This CDR3 comprises 14 residues. The germline gives CDR1 MGHRA, CDR2 YSYEKL. CDR3 sequence reads: CASSPTGFNYEQFF. The CDR3, as DNA: TGCGCCAGCAGCCCGACAGGGTTTAACTATGAGCAGTTCTTC.

This chain uses TRBV5-1 with TRBJ1-2; 10 nucleotides align to TRBD1. Losses at the gene ends were 3 bases for V and 0 bases for J; bases not matched to a gene: 5. Germline loops: CDR1 SGHRS, CDR2 YFSETQ. The CDR3 runs 16 residues. The CDR3: CASSSGQGQANYGYTF. CDR3 DNA: TGCGCCAGCAGCTCGGGACAGGGGCAAGCTAACTATGGCTACACCTTC.

This clone is a singleton in its sample. The V and J genes are TRBV28 and TRBJ1-5, with 10 bases matching TRBD1. With V trimmed by 8 bases and J by 7 bases, 8 bases remained unmatched. CDR1 is MDHEN, CDR2 SYDVKM, per germline. The CDR3 is 14 amino acids. Written as DNA, the CDR3 is TGTGCCAGCTGTTGGGGGACAGGGGTCCAGCCCCAGCATTTT. It specifies CASCWGTGVQPQHF.

J is TRBJ1-1 and V is TRBV7-3; 7 bases line up with TRBD1. This CDR3 is built from 11 residues. The J segment lost 6 bases and the V segment lost 5 bases, leaving 0 bases of the junction unmatched. Germline loops: CDR1 SGHTA, CDR2 FQGTGA. The CDR3 is CASSQGAEAFF. The CDR3 bases are TGTGCCAGCAGCCAGGGGGCTGAAGCTTTCTTT.

This clone has only a few counts. V is TRBV28 and J is TRBJ1-2; D remains ambiguous. Trimming pared 8 bases from V and 7 bases from J, leaving 11 bases between. The CDR3 has 11 residues. Germline CDR1 and CDR2: MDHEN and SYDVKM. CDR3 bases: TGTGCCAGCGGCAGTAACCTTGGCTACACCTTC. This codes for CASGSNLGYTF.

CDR3 loop: CASGGSSYNSPLHF. The CDR3 region has the DNA TGTGCCAGCGGGGGGAGCTCCTATAATTCACCCCTCCACTTT. V usage is TRBV21-1 and J usage is TRBJ1-6. TRBV21-1 is an annotated pseudogene. CDR3 length: 14 amino acids.

The rearrangement joins TRBV9 to TRBJ2-1; D gene unclear. V was pared by 4 bases and J by 0 bases, with 11 bases between. Germline V gene lookup returns CDR1 SGDLS and CDR2 YYNGEE. The CDR3 loop spans 15 amino acids. The CDR3 loop is CASSPRAGSYNEQFF. CDR3 nucleotide sequence: TGTGCCAGCAGCCCGAGAGCAGGCTCCTACAATGAGCAGTTCTTC.